This entry is about one TCR beta chain. Its antigen remains undetermined. Base-call qualities are not available, and no considerably larger clone is one nucleotide away. CDR3 length: 16 amino acids, cysteine to phenylalanine. Only the CDR3 DNA is retained, 48 bases long and in frame from the first base. Trimming takes 4 bases off V and 3 bases off J; junction bases not matched to a gene: 10. The germline V gene gives CDR1 as SGDLS and CDR2 as YYNGEE. This specimen belongs to a study of blood T cell repertoires in COVID-19 (TCRdb year 2020). Regarding the complete study: The collaborator samples originated in the United States, Italy and Spain and spanned the acute and convalescent phases of COVID-19. The material from the prospective study consisted of cDNA or gDNA derived from T cells, B-cell-depleted T cells, or PBMCs. The dataset comprised deeply sampled blood TCRbeta repertoires from subjects exposed to, actively infected with, or recovered from COVID-19. A freely available public database, intended as a resource for researchers studying the immune response to SARS-CoV-2, is where the repertoires were released. Samples came from the ongoing ImmuneRACE study (first 160 participants) plus 1,254 subjects from 6 global collaborators. Nearly every sample came with metadata listing a de-identified subject ID, COVID-19 status, age in years and sex. Where available, HLA class I and class II types were taken from metadata supplied by the sample provider and were not determined by assay-based typing. Here is what the overall study found, with its caveats: The amount of clinical and demographic metadata varied by source and participant and was provided uncurated.

Each collaborating institution followed its own protocols to collect whole blood in K2EDTA tubes. For TCRbeta analysis, collaborators shipped samples in one of three forms: frozen whole blood, isolated PBMCs, or DNA extracted from either of those sample types. TCRbeta CDR3 regions were amplified from genomic DNA by means of the immunoSEQ Assay, a bias-controlled multiplex PCR. As for the authors' bioinformatics: Nucleated cell counts per sample were estimated from amplification of reference gene primers within the assay. To quantify the absolute abundance of each unique TCRbeta CDR3 rearrangement, sequence reads were collapsed and filtered. For each sample, productive Simpson clonality was calculated as the square root of Simpson's diversity index across productive rearrangements. TCRdb stores this immuneACCESS table with in-frame sequences only. Part of the clones is absent; in the studies checked, under half of the shortfall reflects unresolved V genes, and no reason is known for the rest. V and J calls and clone size are those listed in that table; D and trimming were worked out from the DNA. The sample yields about 88,000 clones; roughly 90% were counted once. About 1.7% of the sample goes to the ten largest clones.

This TCR was sampled from a man aged 55 to 70 with acute or convalescent COVID-19. The chain is assembled from TRBV9 and TRBJ1-3; 7 central nucleotides agree with TRBD1. The sequencing input was peripheral blood. The CDR3 region has the sequence CASSTGTATLGNTIYF. In nucleotide form, the sequence is TGTGCCAGCAGCACCGGGACAGCGACACTTGGAAACACCATATATTTT.